The clone carrying this T cell receptor beta chain was seen only a few times. Germline loops: CDR1 SGHVS, CDR2 FNYEAQ. This CDR3 region has 14 residues. With 5 bases removed from V and 5 bases from J, the gap between germline ends came to 12 bases. These data are taken from a study of T-cell reconstitution after alpha-beta-depleted transplantation in children. The TCRbeta library was prepared with unique molecular identifiers. TCRdb recomputed calls from the PCR reads with MiXCR, one row per CDR3 protein. Of more than 400,000 distinct CDR3 sequences listed, roughly 43% are singletons. The sample here was PBMCs, taken before TCRalphabeta/CD19-depleted stem cell transplant. This TCR derives from a girl aged 2-9 years with aplastic anemia, due to receive a stem cell transplant. This sequence joins TRBV7-6 and TRBJ1-4; D unresolved. CDR3 nucleotides: TGTGCCAGCAGCCGATCAGGAGAAAATGAAAAACTGTTTTTT. Residues: CASSRSGENEKLFF.